This record concerns one T cell receptor beta chain sequence. The record originates from a study of technical replicates of blood from a handful of donors. Clones were read by immunoSEQ multiplex PCR, and TCRdb kept only the in-frame ones, dropping some. This table has 51,000 or so clones, around nine tenths appearing once. Sequencing was done on a sample of PBMCs. The TCR was taken from a human donor in good health. Some clones in this sample may be carry-over from other donors' samples.

This CDR3 reads CAWSVRQALSYEQYF. Written as DNA, the CDR3 is TGTGCCTGGAGTGTAAGGCAGGCGCTTTCCTACGAGCAGTACTTC. The rearrangement uses TRBV30 and TRBJ2-7; D unclear. Germline assignment: CDR1 GTSNPN and CDR2 SVGIG (reference sequence). This CDR3 is 15 amino acids long. V was clipped by 0 bases and J by 1 base, with 13 bases between them.